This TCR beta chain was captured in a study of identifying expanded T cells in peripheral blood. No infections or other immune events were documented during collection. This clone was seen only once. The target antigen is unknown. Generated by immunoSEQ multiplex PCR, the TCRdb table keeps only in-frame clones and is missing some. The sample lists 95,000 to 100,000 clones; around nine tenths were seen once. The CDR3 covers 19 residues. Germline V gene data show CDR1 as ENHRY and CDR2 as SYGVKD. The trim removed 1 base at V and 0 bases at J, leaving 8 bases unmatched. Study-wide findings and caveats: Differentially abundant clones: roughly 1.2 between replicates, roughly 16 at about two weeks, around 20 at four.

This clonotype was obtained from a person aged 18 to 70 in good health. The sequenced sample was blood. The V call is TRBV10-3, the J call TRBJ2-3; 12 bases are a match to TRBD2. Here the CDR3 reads CAISEWLVGTSGSTDTQYF. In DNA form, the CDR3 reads TGTGCCATCAGTGAGTGGTTGGTTGGGACTAGCGGGAGCACAGATACGCAGTATTTT.